Listed here are 3 T cell receptor beta chains from one sample, sequenced in a study of long-term antiretroviral therapy in people with HIV. This was the immunoSEQ v3.0 assay at survey level. Assay used: immunoSEQ multiplex PCR; TCRdb lists only in-frame clones, some missing. The sample contains approximately 35,000 clones, 60% to 85% of which appear only once. The input for sequencing was unsorted PBMCs, taken 2 years after starting antiretroviral therapy. These receptors were collected from a woman in her forties or fifties with HIV.

The CDR3, as DNA: TGCGCCAGCAGTGAGGTGATAGGGACCGAGCAGTACGTC. The encoded protein is CASSEVIGTEQYV. This rearrangement joins TRBV10-2 to TRBJ2-7; D may correspond to TRBD1 or TRBD2 (5 bases each). Between the trimmed V and J ends, which lost 2 bases and 6 bases, there was a span of 11 bases. The CDR3 contains 13 residues. Germline CDR1 reads WSHSY; CDR2 reads SAAADI.

V gene TRBV5-1 combines with J gene TRBJ1-4, with D unclear. The germline CDR1 and CDR2 sequences are SGHRS and YFSETQ. V lost 0 bases to trimming and J lost 3 bases, with 9 bases between them. The CDR3 contains 15 residues. Here the CDR3 DNA reads TGCGCCAGCAGCTTGGCTCGGGCTCCTAATGAAAAACTGTTTTTT. Translating gives CASSLARAPNEKLFF.

V and J are TRBV5-1 and TRBJ2-1; the D is unclear. From germline, CDR1 is SGHRS and CDR2 YFSETQ. This CDR3 has 13 amino acids. Trimming removed 4 bases at V and 6 bases at J, with 11 bases between. The chain's CDR3 is CASSPGQSNEQFF. The CDR3 bases are TGCGCCAGCAGCCCTGGGCAGAGCAATGAGCAGTTCTTC.